This TCR beta chain was sequenced in a study of tissue T cells after allogeneic stem cell transplantation. Study-wide results and limits: Sampling depth was limited, and the cohort was small and clinically varied. Some tissue clones might be persisting host cells; their alloreactivity or antigen specificity was not determined. Anatomically similar tissues had similar TCR repertoires within each patient.

The CDR3 totals 19 residues. V was clipped by 1 base and J by 0 bases, with 19 bases between them. Looked up from germline, CDR1 is LGHDT and CDR2 is YNNKEL (reference sequence). Steroid-refractory graft-versus-host disease after allogeneic hematopoietic cell transplant qualified adults for prospective research-autopsy enrollment. Survey-depth TCRbeta CDR3 sequencing reported V/J genes and productive frequencies. The assay was immunoSEQ multiplex PCR, and TCRdb's table has in-frame clones only and misses some. Counted here are roughly 1,600 clones, roughly 82% occurring once; the ten biggest clones make up around 9.3%. Points on this clone: Its target is not known.

V gene TRBV3-1 (or the pseudogene TRBV3-2) combines with J gene TRBJ2-1; D not resolved. This clonotype was obtained from a male patient at least 60 years old with steroid-refractory graft-versus-host disease after an allogeneic stem cell transplant. Some T cells may be the graft donor's. The source was stomach tissue, collected at autopsy. The CDR3, as DNA: TGTGCCAGCAGCCAAGTTCTTTTAGACGGACCCTACTCCTACAATGAGCAGTTCTTC. As protein: CASSQVLLDGPYSYNEQFF.